Below are 21 T cell receptor beta chains sequenced from a single sample in a study of tumor-infiltrating lymphocytes in primary liver carcinoma. For each extraction, RNA and DNA were obtained together from about 20-30 mg of unsorted bulk tissue. The template, 450 to 650 ng total RNA, yielded TCR beta cDNA made with a constant-region primer. Libraries of TCR beta came from three nested multiplex PCR rounds with slightly modified ARM-PCR. Forward primers for TRBV1-TRBV30 and a C-beta reverse primer served the first two PCR rounds, at roughly 10 cycles each. TCRdb independently ran MiXCR on the multiplex PCR reads; one entry per CDR3 protein. The profile covers about 43,000 distinct CDR3 sequences, with approximately 73% appearing a single time and about 20% taken by the ten largest. Sequencing was done on a sample of liver tumor tissue from sampling region 2. Subset of the sample: tumor region T2, inferior pole. The receptor source for this set is a man aged 40-49 years with primary liver carcinoma and hepatitis B virus infection.

Worth noting for this clonotype: The conserved closing phenylalanine or tryptophan is absent in this CDR3, likely reflecting a read error. The chain recombines TRBV5-1 with TRBJ2-1; the match to TRBD1 covers 11 bases. With 4 bases clipped from V and 5 bases from J, the junction kept 11 bases outside the gene matches. Germline V gives CDR1 SGHRS, CDR2 YFSETQ. The CDR3 contains 17 residues. CDR3 nucleotides: TGCGCCAGCAGCCTGAACTCCGGGACAGGGGGGCACAATGAGCAGTTCCTC. Its translation is CASSLNSGTGGHNEQFL.

This clonotype showed up just a few times. The chain uses TRBV29-1 and TRBJ2-6; D is unresolved. Germline CDR1 and CDR2: SQVTM and ANQGSEA. The CDR3 sequence is 17 residues long. CDR3 region: CDVEDTSQNTGANVLTF. CDR3 DNA sequence: TGCGACGTTGAAGACACCTCGCAGAATACTGGGGCCAACGTCCTGACTTTC.

This clonotype was counted only a few times. Compared with germline, one end of the junction differs, possibly owing to a read error. The chain recombines TRBV4-1 with TRBJ1-2, with unresolved D. CDR1 and CDR2 (germline): MGHRA, YSYEKL. This CDR3 has 16 residues. The CDR3 DNA reads TGCGCCAGCGGCCAAGATGGCAGACTTTCCTCCTATGGCTACACCTTC. Its protein product is CASGQDGRLSSYGYTF.

In regard to this clonotype: A much larger clone sits a single nucleotide away, making a read error possible. The rearrangement joins TRBV5-4 to TRBJ2-3; tentatively, D is TRBD1 (5 bases). The V gene's germline CDR1 is SGHNT and CDR2 YYREEE (reference sequence). The CDR3 loop spans 15 amino acids. CDR3 DNA sequence: TGTGCCAGCAGCTTGGCAGAAAGGGGTATAGATATGCAGTATTTT. It specifies CASSLAERGIDMQYF. The whole variable domain, filled in from reference TRBV5-4 and TRBJ2-3, reads ETGVTQSPTHLIKTRGQQVTLRCSSQSGHNTVSWYQQALGQGPQFIFQYYREEENGRGNFPPRFSGLQFPNYSSELNVNALELDDSALYLCASSLAERGIDMQYFGPGTRLTVL.

Remarks on this clonotype: One junction end does not reproduce the germline sequence, and a read error may be involved. This chain connects TRBV4-1 to TRBJ2-7; 8 bases line up with TRBD2. From germline, CDR1 is MGHRA and CDR2 YSYEKL. The CDR3 has 15 amino acids. CDR3 residues: CVSSQELAEGHEQYF. CDR3 DNA: TGCGTCAGCAGCCAAGAACTAGCGGAGGGACACGAGCAGTACTTC.

About this clonotype: This is likely a read error, given that the CDR3 carries no conserved phenylalanine or tryptophan at its end. The V gene is TRBV6-2 or TRBV6-3, the J gene TRBJ2-1; 9 bases agree with TRBD2. Germline assignment: CDR1 MNHEY and CDR2 SVGEGT. The CDR3 has 15 residues. The CDR3 sequence is CASSKYSGSYNGQFL. CDR3 nucleotides: TGTGCCAGCAGTAAATATAGCGGGAGCTACAATGGGCAGTTCTTA.

With regard to this clonotype: One end of the junction fails to match germline, which may point to a read error. The J gene is TRBJ2-5, the V gene TRBV5-1; D possibly corresponds to TRBD2 (6 bases). The CDR3 has 14 residues. Per the germline V gene, CDR1 is SGHRS and CDR2 is YFSETQ. The CDR3 bases are TGCGTCAGCAGCTTGGAAGCTGCTCGGGAGACCCAATACTTC. It specifies CVSSLEAARETQYF.

Regarding this clonotype: This CDR3 is missing its conserved last phenylalanine or tryptophan, likely due to a read error. The limits of the CDR3 on the DNA are not certain, so only TCRdb's listed CDR3 is given. The V gene is TRBV29-1, the J gene TRBJ2-7; the listed D gene, TRBD1, was not tested against the DNA. Germline CDR1 SQVTM, CDR2 ANQGSEA. The length of the CDR3 is 16 amino acids, counting both ends. The CDR3 loop reads CGVMTSGTGTPYEQYL.

This clonotype was recorded once. At one end, the junction sequence differs from germline, possibly due to a read error. The V and J genes are TRBV28 and TRBJ1-5, with 9 bases lining up with TRBD1. CDR3 length: 14 amino acids. In germline, CDR1 is MDHEN, CDR2 SYDVKM. The CDR3 nucleotides read TGTGCCAGCGGTTTGACAGGGGGAACGCGGCCCCAGCATTTT. Translating it yields CASGLTGGTRPQHF.

V and J are TRBV7-3 and TRBJ2-7; TRBD1 might be the D (5 bases). This CDR3 contains 12 residues. V was trimmed by 3 bases and J by 10 bases, leaving 13 bases between them. Looked up from germline, CDR1 is SGHTA and CDR2 is FQGTGA. The CDR3 protein is CASSFRVREQYF. CDR3 DNA sequence: TGTGCCAGCAGCTTCAGGGTCCGCGAACAGTACTTC.

The table lists this clonotype with a few counts. Sequence at one end of the junction differs from germline and may be a read error. The chain links TRBV29-1 to TRBJ2-3, with 7 bases that match TRBD1. The CDR3 spans 15 residues. Germline CDR1 SQVTM, CDR2 ANQGSEA. CDR3 sequence reads: CSVEDFAGGTGTQYF. CDR3 bases: TGCAGCGTTGAAGATTTTGCAGGGGGAACAGGTACGCAGTATTTT.

The chain couples TRBV12-3 or TRBV12-4 to TRBJ1-1; D might be TRBD1 (6 bases). The CDR3 runs to 14 residues. V gave up 4 bases and J gave up 1 base, with 10 bases separating them. CDR3 DNA sequence: TGTGCCAGCAGTTCAGGACAGAGGAACACTGAAGCTTTCTTT. Its translation: CASSSGQRNTEAFF.

For this clonotype: A much larger clone lies one base from this, so it may be a read error. The CDR3 region has the DNA TGTGCCAGTAATCCAGGAGCACGAAGCACAGATACGCAGTATTTT. This gives the protein CASNPGARSTDTQYF. This sequence joins TRBV19 and TRBJ2-3; D unclear. The CDR3 covers 15 residues. Germline CDR1 is LNHDA and CDR2 is SQIVND (reference sequence). V dropped 7 bases and J dropped 0 bases, with 14 bases sitting between them. Full variable domain (remainder filled in from reference TRBV19 and TRBJ2-3): DGGITQSPKYLFRKEGQNVTLSCEQNLNHDAMYWYRQDPGQGLRLIYYSQIVNDFQKGDIAEGYSVSREKKESFPLTVTSAQKNPTAFYLCASNPGARSTDTQYFGPGTRLTVL.

As regards this clonotype: A much larger clonotype is one base distant, so this may be a read error. The chain couples TRBV28 to TRBJ2-1; D not certain. This CDR3 is 11 amino acids long. V was shortened by 5 bases and J by 10 bases, with 9 bases between the two germline ends. Germline V CDR1 and CDR2: MDHEN, SYDVKM. The CDR3 nucleotides read TGTGCCAGCAGTCTTAGCAAGGAGCAGTTCTTC. Protein sequence: CASSLSKEQFF.

This clonotype has just one count. V usage is TRBV29-1 and J usage is TRBJ2-5, with D possibly being TRBD2 (6 bases). CDR1 is SQVTM, CDR2 ANQGSEA, per germline. V was shortened by 4 bases and J by 10 bases, with 19 bases between the two germline ends. The CDR3 consists of 13 residues. The CDR3 loop is CSVGDPVRGIQYF. The CDR3 DNA reads TGCAGCGTTGGAGATCCTGTTCGGGGGATCCAGTACTTC.

This chain joins TRBV5-1 and TRBJ2-3; a possible D gene is TRBD1 (6 bases). This CDR3 has 16 residues. Germline assignment: CDR1 SGHRS and CDR2 YFSETQ. V shed 9 bases and J shed 0 bases, with 20 bases lying between them. The CDR3 is CANSLDSFSSTDTQYF. CDR3 coding DNA: TGCGCCAACAGTTTGGACAGTTTCTCTAGCACAGATACGCAGTATTTT.

This clonotype was recorded only once. The junction does not match germline at one end; this may be a read error. The rearrangement uses TRBV10-2 and TRBJ2-3, with 8 bases that match TRBD2. The CDR3 covers 17 residues. The V gene's germline CDR1 is WSHSY and CDR2 SAAADI. The CDR3 reads CASNELQGLVSTDMQYF. The CDR3 DNA reads TGCGCCAGCAATGAGTTACAGGGACTAGTTAGCACAGATATGCAGTATTTT.

A note on this clonotype: Its ends do not fully match the called genes, so a read error is possible. The gene calls are TRBV11-2 and TRBJ2-6; no clear D gene. Looked up from germline, CDR1 is SGHAT and CDR2 is FQNNGV. CDR3 length: 14 residues. The CDR3 sequence is CVSNLVGGANVLTF. The CDR3 coding sequence is TGTGTCAGCAACCTAGTAGGGGGGGCCAACGTCCTGACTTTC.

V is TRBV6-2 or TRBV6-3 and J is TRBJ2-7; 12 bases agree with TRBD2. Germline assignment: CDR1 MNHEY and CDR2 SVGEGT. V shed 2 bases and J 13 bases; nucleotides not matched to a gene: 18. The CDR3 is 17 residues long. CDR3 residues: CASSYDVRTSGIYERYF. In nucleotides, the CDR3 is TGTGCCAGCAGTTACGATGTGAGGACTAGCGGGATCTACGAGCGCTACTTC.

On this clonotype itself: The junction departs from germline at one end; a sequencing error may be responsible. The J gene is TRBJ2-1, the V gene TRBV28; maybe TRBD2 (6 bases). This CDR3 has 14 residues. The germline V gene has CDR1 MDHEN and CDR2 SYDVKM. The CDR3 region is CTSRGSGEYDEQFF. CDR3 coding DNA: TGTACCAGCCGTGGGTCGGGAGAGTACGATGAGCAGTTCTTC.

The chain employs TRBV6-1 and TRBJ2-3, with D hard to call. The CDR3 spans 12 residues. Looked up from germline, CDR1 is MNHNS and CDR2 is SASEGT. V dropped 7 bases and J dropped 15 bases, with 20 bases sitting between them. CDR3 in DNA: TGTGCCAGCAAGCCCAGCACGGATACGTACTATTTT. It codes for CASKPSTDTYYF.